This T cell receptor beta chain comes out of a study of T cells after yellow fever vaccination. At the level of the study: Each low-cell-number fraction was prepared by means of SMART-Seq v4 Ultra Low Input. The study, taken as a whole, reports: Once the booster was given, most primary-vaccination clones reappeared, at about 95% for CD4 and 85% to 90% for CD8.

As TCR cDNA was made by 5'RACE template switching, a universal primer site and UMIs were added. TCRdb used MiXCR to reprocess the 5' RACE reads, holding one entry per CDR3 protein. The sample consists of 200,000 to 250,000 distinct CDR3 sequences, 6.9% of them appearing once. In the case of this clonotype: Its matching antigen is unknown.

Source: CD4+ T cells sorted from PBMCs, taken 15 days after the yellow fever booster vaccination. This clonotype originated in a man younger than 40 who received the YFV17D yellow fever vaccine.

The CDR3 region has the DNA TGCGCCAGCAGTCAATCCCCTAGTTGCACCGGGGAGCTGTTTTTT. This sequence encodes CASSQSPSCTGELFF. J is TRBJ2-2 and V is TRBV23-1; no definite D call. TRBV23-1 is an ORF for which the function is uncertain. V lost 0 bases, J lost 4 bases, and 9 bases lay in between. The CDR3 loop spans 15 amino acids.